These 20 T cell receptor beta chains share one sample of origin, sequenced in a study of T cell repertoires in cytomegalovirus infection. The antigens of these receptors remain unknown. TCRdb re-analysed the reads in MiXCR, keeping a single row per CDR3 protein. The sample gives hundreds of thousands of distinct CDR3 sequences, around 35% of which show up once; 15% to 20% is in the top ten. Specimen: cultured PBMCs, collected from culture after CMV antigen stimulation. The receptor source for this set is a human donor in good health (CMV status not recorded). Some clones in this sample may be carry-over from other donors' samples.

The chain joins TRBV10-3 to TRBJ2-7; 10 nucleotides match TRBD1. The CDR3 runs 14 residues. CDR1 is ENHRY and CDR2 is SYGVKD in the germline V gene. The ends lost 9 bases at V and 4 bases at J; junction bases unmatched: 9. The CDR3 DNA sequence: TGTGCCATGAGGGGGGACAGGGGAGGTTACGAGCAGTACTTC. Protein product: CAMRGDRGGYEQYF.

The genes are TRBV15 and TRBJ1-5; D is ambiguous. CDR3 size: 14 residues. Germline-derived CDR1 and CDR2 are LNHNV and YYDKDF (reference sequence). V lost 0 bases and J lost 7, with 10 bases in between. DNA of the CDR3: TGTGCCACCAGCAGAGATCTGGATCCGCAGCCCCAGCATTTT. It specifies CATSRDLDPQPQHF.

The chain couples TRBV6-2 or TRBV6-3 to TRBJ1-1; D is uncertain. Looked up from germline, CDR1 is MNHEY and CDR2 is SVGEGT. The CDR3 contains 13 residues. V lost 2 bases, J lost 4 bases, and 8 bases lay in between. The DNA for the CDR3 is TGTGCCAGCAGTTACGAGGACCTCACTGAAGCTTTCTTT. Translation: CASSYEDLTEAFF.

This clonotype was counted only a few times. The rearrangement joins TRBV7-2 to TRBJ2-7; 8 bases fit TRBD2. This CDR3 has 14 residues. After removal of 5 bases from V and 1 base from J, the junction contained 4 bases not matched to a gene. The V gene's germline CDR1 is SGHTA and CDR2 FQGNSA. CDR3 sequence: CASSETSASYEQYF. The DNA for the CDR3 is TGTGCCAGCAGCGAGACTAGCGCGTCCTACGAGCAGTACTTC.

In its sample, this clonotype was seen a few times. The V and J genes are TRBV20-1 and TRBJ2-3; no definite D call. With 6 bases removed from V and 3 bases from J, the gap between germline ends came to 7 bases. In germline, CDR1 is DFQATT, CDR2 SNEGSKA (reference sequence). The CDR3 runs to 11 residues. The CDR3 coding sequence is TGCAGTGCACAGCTTACAGATACGCAGTATTTT. This sequence encodes CSAQLTDTQYF.

This chain connects TRBV7-6 to TRBJ1-1; D remains unclear. There are 11 residues in the CDR3. Trimming took 2 bases from V and 12 from J, leaving 10 bases between them. Germline V gives CDR1 SGHVS, CDR2 FNYEAQ. The CDR3 nucleotides are TGTGCCAGCAGCTTAAGCACGTTGCCTTTCTTT. Translation gives CASSLSTLPFF.

V is TRBV7-9 and J is TRBJ2-5; 10 bases line up with TRBD2. Looked up from germline, CDR1 is SEHNR and CDR2 is FQNEAQ (reference sequence). This CDR3 is built from 16 residues. Trimming removed 5 bases from V and 5 bases from J; junction bases left unmatched: 11. Written as DNA, the CDR3 is TGTGCCAGCAGCACCGGACTAGCGGCTGAAGTTGAGACCCAGTACTTC. Translating gives CASSTGLAAEVETQYF.

This clonotype occurred a few times. This chain links TRBV12-3 or TRBV12-4 with TRBJ2-1, with TRBD1 matching over 9 bases. The CDR3 sequence is 13 residues long. J lost 13 bases, V lost 6 bases, and 10 bases had no gene match. CDR3 DNA: TGTGCCAGCAGCCGTAACCCGGGACAGGGCCAGTTCTTC. Protein: CASSRNPGQGQFF.

Many counts were recorded for this clonotype. The V and J genes are TRBV7-6 and TRBJ2-2; no firm D call. The CDR3 loop spans 14 amino acids. V lost 0 bases and J lost 5, with 7 bases in between. Germline CDR1 is SGHVS and CDR2 is FNYEAQ. The CDR3 DNA sequence: TGTGCCAGCAGCTTAGCGCGGCAAACCGGGGAGCTGTTTTTT. The encoded protein is CASSLARQTGELFF.

The CDR3, as DNA: TGCAGTACCCGGACTAGCGCGTACAATGAGCAGTTCTTC. Translation: CSTRTSAYNEQFF. The chain joins TRBV20-1 to TRBJ2-1; 9 nucleotides align to TRBD2. Trimming took 8 bases from V and 4 from J; bases not matched to a gene: 6. The CDR3 consists of 13 residues. Looked up from germline, CDR1 is DFQATT and CDR2 is SNEGSKA (reference sequence).

This clonotype was observed at least ten times. This chain joins TRBV12-3 or TRBV12-4 and TRBJ2-7, with D uncertain. V shed 4 bases and J shed 5 bases, with 15 bases lying between them. CDR3 length: 14 amino acids. DNA of the CDR3: TGTGCCAGCAGTTCACCTAGAATCCTTAACGAGCAGTACTTC. This translates into CASSSPRILNEQYF.

In its sample, this clonotype was seen a few times. V and J are TRBV28 and TRBJ2-7; D possibly matches TRBD1 or TRBD2 (5 bases each). Trimming took 7 bases from V and 7 from J, leaving 14 bases between them. The CDR3 consists of 12 residues. The germline gives CDR1 MDHEN, CDR2 SYDVKM. In nucleotides, the CDR3 is TGTGCCAGCACCATGGGGTGGGGGGAGCAGTACTTC. It codes for CASTMGWGEQYF. The full variable domain, rest sourced from reference TRBV28 and TRBJ2-7, is DVKVTQSSRYLVKRTGEKVFLECVQDMDHENMFWYRQDPGLGLRLIYFSYDVKMKEKGDIPEGYSVSREKKERFSLILESASTNQTSMYLCASTMGWGEQYFGPGTRLTVT.

The gene calls are TRBV20-1 and TRBJ2-7; 7 nucleotides agree with TRBD2. The CDR3 consists of 15 residues. The germline gives CDR1 DFQATT, CDR2 SNEGSKA (reference sequence). The junction had 13 bases not matched to a gene; V was cut back by 5 bases and J by 3 bases. CDR3 amino acids: CSAPNAGAVSYEQYF. As DNA, the CDR3 is TGCAGTGCTCCAAACGCGGGAGCGGTAAGCTACGAGCAGTACTTC.

CDR3 protein: CASSLESVVNYGYTF. CDR3 nucleotide sequence: TGTGCCAGCAGCTTAGAGTCGGTCGTTAACTATGGCTACACCTTC. This chain joins TRBV7-2 and TRBJ1-2; D not certain. CDR1 SGHTA and CDR2 FQGNSA come from the germline V gene. Trimming removed 1 base from V and 1 base from J, with 10 bases in between. This CDR3 has 15 residues.

This chain connects TRBV2 to TRBJ1-5; D remains ambiguous. V was clipped by 7 bases and J by 6 bases, with 10 bases between them. The CDR3 is 12 amino acids. The germline V gene has CDR1 SNHLY and CDR2 FYNNEI. The CDR3 reads CASTRLGQPQHF. CDR3 bases: TGTGCCAGCACCCGTCTTGGTCAGCCCCAGCATTTT.

Many counts were recorded for this clonotype. The rearrangement uses TRBV7-8 and TRBJ1-2; 7 nucleotides agree with TRBD1. The germline gives CDR1 SGHVS, CDR2 FQNEAQ. Trimming took 5 bases from V and 6 from J; bases not matched to a gene: 15. This CDR3 has 16 amino acids. Here the CDR3 reads CASSDITRTGWNGYTF. CDR3 in DNA: TGTGCCAGCAGCGACATAACTAGGACAGGCTGGAATGGCTACACCTTC.

The V and J genes are TRBV20-1 and TRBJ1-5; possibly TRBD1 for D (5 bases). V lost 3 bases and J lost 5, with 11 bases in between. The CDR3 has 13 residues. Germline V gives CDR1 DFQATT, CDR2 SNEGSKA (reference sequence). CDR3: CSASTEGHQPQHF. The DNA of the CDR3 is TGCAGTGCTAGTACCGAGGGACATCAGCCCCAGCATTTT.

This clonotype was picked up a small number of times. The gene calls are TRBV5-4 and TRBJ2-2; no firm D call. Per the germline V gene, CDR1 is SGHNT and CDR2 is YYREEE (reference sequence). V shed 4 bases and J shed 1 base, with 8 bases lying between them. The length of the CDR3 is 14 residues. DNA for the CDR3: TGTGCCAGCAGCCTTGACATGAACACCGGGGAGCTGTTTTTT. Its protein product is CASSLDMNTGELFF.

At least ten counts were recorded for this clonotype. The chain uses TRBV12-3 or TRBV12-4 and TRBJ2-5, with a tentative D call TRBD1 (6 bases). The CDR3 runs to 13 residues. V was pared by 6 bases and J by 5 bases, with 13 bases between. CDR3: CASSLRGRETQYF. CDR3 DNA sequence: TGTGCCAGCAGCCTCAGGGGAAGGGAGACCCAGTACTTC.

Only a few counts were recorded for this clonotype. V usage is TRBV6-1 and J usage is TRBJ2-5, with D perhaps given as TRBD1 or TRBD2 (5 bases each). Germline V gene data show CDR1 as MNHNS and CDR2 as SASEGT. The CDR3 loop spans 14 amino acids. V lost 0 bases to trimming and J lost 1 base, with 6 bases between them. CDR3 sequence (DNA): TGTGCCAGCAGTGAAGCGGGACCCCAAGAGACCCAGTACTTC. Amino acids: CASSEAGPQETQYF.